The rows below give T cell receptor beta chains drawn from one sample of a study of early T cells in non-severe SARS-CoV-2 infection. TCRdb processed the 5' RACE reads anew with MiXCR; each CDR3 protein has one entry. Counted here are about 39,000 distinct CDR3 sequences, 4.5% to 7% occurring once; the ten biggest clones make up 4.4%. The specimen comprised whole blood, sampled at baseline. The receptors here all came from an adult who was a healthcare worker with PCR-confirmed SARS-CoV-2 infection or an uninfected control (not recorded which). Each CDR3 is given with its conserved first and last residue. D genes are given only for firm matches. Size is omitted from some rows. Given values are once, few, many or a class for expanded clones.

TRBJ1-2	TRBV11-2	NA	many	CASSLDFAVNYGYTF	TGTGCCAGCAGCTTAGATTTTGCGGTTAACTATGGCTACACCTTC
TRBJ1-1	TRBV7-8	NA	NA	CASSWGRNTEAFF	TGTGCCAGCAGCTGGGGCCGGAACACTGAAGCTTTCTTT
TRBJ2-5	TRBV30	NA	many	CAWSRTTQETQYF	TGTGCCTGGAGCCGGACTACTCAAGAGACCCAGTACTTC
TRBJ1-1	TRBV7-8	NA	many	CASSHTRTTEAFF	TGTGCCAGCAGCCACACGAGGACGACTGAAGCTTTCTTT
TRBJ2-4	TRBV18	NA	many	CASSPLGGKNIQYF	TGTGCCAGCTCCCCCTTAGGCGGGAAAAACATTCAGTACTTC
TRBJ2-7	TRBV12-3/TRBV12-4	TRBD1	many	CASSLDRVYEQYF	TGTGCCAGCAGCCTAGACAGGGTATACGAGCAGTACTTC
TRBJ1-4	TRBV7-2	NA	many	CASSYRTATNEKLFF	TGTGCCAGCAGCTACAGGACAGCAACTAATGAAAAACTGTTTTTT
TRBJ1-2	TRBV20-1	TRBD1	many	CSARRPTGGNYGYTF	TGCAGTGCTAGACGCCCGACAGGGGGCAACTATGGCTACACCTTC
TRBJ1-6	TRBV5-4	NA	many	CASSSRWVAGSSKSPLHF	TGTGCCAGCAGCTCTCGATGGGTCGCGGGATCCTCAAAATCACCCCTCCACTTT
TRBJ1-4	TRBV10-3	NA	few	CAISEPGRGNEKLFF	TGTGCCATCAGTGAGCCAGGCAGGGGAAATGAAAAACTGTTTTTT
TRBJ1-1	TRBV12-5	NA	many	CASGSGGLLTEAFF	TGTGCTAGTGGTTCGGGGGGCCTGCTTACTGAAGCTTTCTTT
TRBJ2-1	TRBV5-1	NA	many	CASRGALPSGGEQFF	TGCGCCAGCAGGGGGGCCCTTCCCAGTGGGGGTGAGCAGTTCTTC
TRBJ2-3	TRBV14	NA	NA	CASSQAKTDTQYF	TGTGCCAGCAGCCAAGCGAAGACAGATACGCAGTATTTT
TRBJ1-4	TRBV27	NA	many	CASSPDQREEKLFF	TGTGCCAGCAGTCCTGATCAACGAGAGGAAAAACTGTTTTTT
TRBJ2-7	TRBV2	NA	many	CASRLGGSDTYEQYF	TGTGCCAGCAGGTTGGGTGGCTCTGACACCTACGAGCAGTACTTC